What follows describes a single T cell receptor beta chain. The data stem from a study of shared clonotypes between healthy human individuals. The CDR3 contains 17 residues. V lost 2 bases and J lost 7; bases outside the gene matches: 15. Per the germline V gene, CDR1 is SGHKS and CDR2 is YYEKEE (reference sequence). Donors were healthy HIV-negative adults without recently reported acute infections or vaccinations. Sequencing used immunoSEQ multiplex PCR; TCRdb keeps in-frame clones, though not all of them. The profile covers about 1 million clones, with roughly 80% appearing a single time and about 1.5% taken by the ten largest.

The V call is TRBV5-5, the J call TRBJ1-1; TRBD1 agrees at 9 bases. The TCR originated in a man younger than 35 in good health. Sequencing was done on a sample of memory CD4+ T cells sorted from blood. As for subset: CD45RA-negative fraction. The CDR3 loop reads CASSFDLPGQGAVEAFF. The CDR3 DNA is TGTGCCAGCAGCTTCGATCTGCCGGGACAGGGCGCCGTTGAAGCTTTCTTT.